The 25 T cell receptor beta chains below were found in one sample sequenced in a study of regulatory T cells in long-lasting Graves disease (dated by TCRdb to about 2021). Library creation used multiplex PCR. The instrument was an Illumina HiSeq 4000. iRepertoire HTBI primers and Arm-PCR amplification of CDR3 regions were used to construct TCR beta libraries. TCRdb applied fastp at Q25 and MiXCR to the public reads, then kept only in-frame beta chains. Rows with one shared CDR3 protein collapse into an entry with the most common genes and DNA. The sample table lists hundreds of thousands of distinct CDR3 sequences, about 16% of them with a count of one. 18% of the sample is in the top ten clones. The time point label of this sample denotes: newly diagnosed GD, antithyroid drugs for less than 3 months. For both TCR sequencing and RNA sequencing, RNA was extracted from PBMCs using TRIzol. These data were also reused for a study on T cells in Graves' hyperthyroidism and ophthalmopathy.

Specimen: peripheral blood mononuclear cells (PBMCs), collected at new diagnosis, from a patient treated with antithyroid drugs. The receptor source for this set is a woman aged 25 to 39 with Graves disease. Donor details come from another sample of the same person, matched by shared clones.

This clonotype was counted many times. This chain uses TRBV7-3 with TRBJ2-3; D not resolved. Germline CDR1 is SGHTA and CDR2 is FQGTGA. V lost 1 base and J 5 bases, leaving 7 bases between the germline ends. This CDR3 region has 13 residues. As DNA, the CDR3 is TGTGCCAGCAGCTTAAGTTGGTTAGATACGCAGTATTTT. Translated: CASSLSWLDTQYF.

This clonotype appeared many times. The chain couples TRBV28 to TRBJ1-5, with 8 bases fitting TRBD1. CDR1 is MDHEN and CDR2 is SYDVKM in the germline V gene. V trimming: 7 bases; J trimming: 3 bases; junction bases outside the gene matches: 5. The CDR3 is 14 amino acids. CDR3 sequence reads: CASIQGAHNQPQHF. CDR3 sequence (DNA): TGTGCCAGCATCCAGGGGGCGCACAATCAGCCCCAGCATTTT.

This clonotype was seen many times. The chain couples TRBV12-3 or TRBV12-4 to TRBJ1-1; 10 nucleotides line up with TRBD1. V lost 6 bases, J lost 1 base, and 8 bases stayed unmatched. The CDR3 totals 16 residues. CDR3 DNA: TGTGCCAGCAGCACCCGCGGACAGGGGGAGAACACTGAAGCTTTCTTT. Its protein product is CASSTRGQGENTEAFF.

The CDR3 DNA is TGCGCCAGCAGCAACCGGGACAGGACTGATCGCTCTGGAAACACCATATATTTT. The encoded protein is CASSNRDRTDRSGNTIYF. V and J are TRBV5-1 and TRBJ1-3, with TRBD1 matching 8 bases. V shed 4 bases, J shed 0 bases, and the junction held 12 bases outside the gene matches. Germline lookup yields CDR1 SGHRS and CDR2 YFSETQ. This CDR3 comprises 18 residues.

This chain uses TRBV2 with TRBJ1-5; D is possibly TRBD1 (6 bases). The ends were cut back, 7 bases at V and 9 bases at J, with 19 bases in the middle. CDR3 length: 14 amino acids. The germline V gene has CDR1 SNHLY and CDR2 FYNNEI. The CDR3 loop is CASKEQGPFGPQHF. The CDR3 DNA reads as TGTGCCAGCAAGGAACAGGGACCCTTTGGGCCCCAGCATTTT.

The V and J genes are TRBV5-1 and TRBJ1-4; possible D gene TRBD1, 5 bases. The germline V gene has CDR1 SGHRS and CDR2 YFSETQ. The CDR3 runs to 17 residues. V was cut by 6 bases and J by 0 bases, with 18 bases left in between. Written as DNA, the CDR3 is TGCGCCAGCACCAAGACAGTGGGAACGTCAACTAATGAAAAACTGTTTTTT. It codes for CASTKTVGTSTNEKLFF.

CDR3 bases: TGCAGCGTTGTGGTACAGGGGGCAACGAATGAGCAGTTCTTC. It is translated as CSVVVQGATNEQFF. This chain uses TRBV29-1 with TRBJ2-1, with TRBD1 matching 9 bases. Germline-derived CDR1 and CDR2 are SQVTM and ANQGSEA. This CDR3 comprises 14 residues. After removal of 4 bases from V and 7 bases from J, the junction contained 8 bases not matched to a gene.

The sample holds many counts of this clonotype. V is TRBV28 and J is TRBJ1-1; a weak D match, TRBD1 (5 bases). Trimming took 6 bases from V and 0 from J, leaving 23 bases between them. The CDR3 covers 18 residues. Germline CDR1 reads MDHEN; CDR2 reads SYDVKM. The CDR3 DNA is TGTGCCAGCAGCCCCACTACCGACAGAGCGAGCATGAACACTGAAGCTTTCTTT. It is translated as CASSPTTDRASMNTEAFF.

About this clonotype: One end of the junction does not line up with germline, which may come from a read error. V gene TRBV28 combines with J gene TRBJ1-5, with a weak D call TRBD1 (6 bases). Germline V gene sequence: CDR1 MDHEN, CDR2 SYDVKM. The CDR3 sequence is 12 residues long. The CDR3 here is CAGSGGPQPQHF. The DNA of the CDR3 is TGTGCCGGCAGCGGGGGGCCTCAGCCCCAGCATTTT.

This clonotype was recorded many times. This rearrangement joins TRBV7-2 to TRBJ2-5, with D perhaps TRBD2 (5 bases). The CDR3 loop spans 13 amino acids. Germline CDR1 SGHTA, CDR2 FQGNSA. The V end lost 6 bases, the J end lost 2 bases, and 10 bases lay between the germline ends. Here the CDR3 reads CASRRAAQETQYF. CDR3 in DNA: TGTGCCAGCAGGAGAGCGGCTCAAGAGACCCAGTACTTC.

This chain uses TRBV19 with TRBJ1-5; 8 positions match TRBD1. CDR1 is LNHDA and CDR2 is SQIVND in the germline V gene (reference sequence). V lost 2 bases, J lost 0 bases, and 9 bases stayed unmatched. The CDR3 covers 18 residues. The chain's CDR3 is CASSIRGQADLSNQPQHF. CDR3 sequence (DNA): TGTGCCAGTAGTATAAGGGGACAGGCGGACCTTAGCAATCAGCCCCAGCATTTT.

This clonotype came up a few times. This chain links TRBV19 with TRBJ2-3; D is ambiguous. The CDR3 is 13 amino acids. Germline V gene data show CDR1 as LNHDA and CDR2 as SQIVND (reference sequence). V was trimmed by 9 bases and J by 2 bases, leaving 12 bases between them. DNA of the CDR3: TGTGCCAGCCAGTGGACGGCCACAGATACGCAGTATTTT. Translation gives CASQWTATDTQYF.

This clonotype was seen more than once but under ten times. Being one base from a much bigger clone, this may be a read error. This chain uses TRBV11-2 with TRBJ1-1, with D uncertain. The CDR3 loop spans 13 amino acids. Germline CDR1 SGHAT, CDR2 FQNNGV. This CDR3 is CVSSLGQAFEAFF. DNA of the CDR3: TGTGTCAGCAGCTTAGGTCAGGCGTTCGAAGCTTTCTTT.

The table lists this clonotype with a few counts. The chain carries TRBV27 and TRBJ2-1, with 11 bases fitting TRBD2. Germline-derived CDR1 and CDR2 are MNHEY and SMNVEV (reference sequence). V lost 6 bases and J lost 7; bases outside the gene matches: 8. CDR3 size: 15 residues. The CDR3, as DNA: TGTGCCAGCAGGTTGGGGACTAGCGGTTATAATGAGCAGTTCTTC. Translating gives CASRLGTSGYNEQFF.

The V gene is TRBV4-1, the J gene TRBJ2-1, with TRBD1 as a possible D gene (6 bases). The CDR3 covers 15 residues. V was shortened by 0 bases and J by 8 bases, with 14 bases between the two germline ends. Germline V CDR1 and CDR2: MGHRA, YSYEKL. The CDR3 sequence is CASSQDWGRGYEQFF. The CDR3 bases are TGCGCCAGCAGCCAAGATTGGGGCAGGGGCTATGAGCAGTTCTTC.

The chain carries TRBV11-3 and TRBJ2-1; D gene uncertain. This CDR3 spans 14 amino acids. Trimming removed 4 bases from V and 5 bases from J, with 12 bases in between. Germline assignment: CDR1 SGHNT and CDR2 YENEEA. The CDR3: CASSSQYSDNEQFF. CDR3 bases: TGTGCCAGCAGCTCGCAGTACAGTGACAATGAGCAGTTCTTC.

This clonotype was seen many times. The chain employs TRBV12-3 or TRBV12-4 and TRBJ2-2; tentative D call: TRBD1 (6 bases). This CDR3 has 14 amino acids. Trimming removed 8 bases from V and 1 base from J, with 11 bases in between. Here the CDR3 reads CASVGTRNTGELFF. The CDR3 nucleotides are TGTGCCAGCGTCGGGACACGGAACACCGGGGAGCTGTTTTTT.

This clonotype came up a few times. CDR3 bases: TGCAGTGCTAGAGGACTAGCGGGAGGGTCCCCCTACGAGCAGTACTTC. Its translation is CSARGLAGGSPYEQYF. The chain uses TRBV20-1 and TRBJ2-7, with TRBD2 matching over 14 bases. V shed 1 base and J 2 bases; nucleotides not matched to a gene: 4. The CDR3 spans 16 residues. The germline V gene has CDR1 DFQATT and CDR2 SNEGSKA (reference sequence).

Ten or more counts support this clonotype. This chain uses TRBV7-3 with TRBJ2-2; no clear D gene. CDR1 is SGHTA, CDR2 FQGTGA, per germline. The CDR3 is made up of 14 amino acids. V was shortened by 1 base and J by 5 bases, with 8 bases between the two germline ends. In DNA, the CDR3 is TGTGCCAGCAGCTTAATTTCGGCTACCGGGGAGCTGTTTTTT. This translates into CASSLISATGELFF.

In this sample, this clonotype turned up many times. The rearrangement uses TRBV7-2 and TRBJ2-5, with 7 bases fitting TRBD2. The CDR3 is made up of 15 amino acids. The germline V gene encodes CDR1 SGHTA and CDR2 FQGNSA. After removal of 1 base from V and 4 bases from J, the junction contained 6 bases not matched to a gene. CDR3 sequence reads: CASSLVGSSGETQYF. The CDR3 coding sequence is TGTGCCAGCAGCTTAGTCGGGTCTAGCGGAGAGACCCAGTACTTC.

This clonotype came up many times. A read error may produce the germline difference seen at one junction end. The gene calls are TRBV13 and TRBJ1-1; TRBD1 might be the D (6 bases). The CDR3 totals 14 residues. Germline CDR1 and CDR2: PRHDT and FYEKMQ (reference sequence). CDR3 sequence: CASSIGQRNTEAFF. The CDR3 region has the DNA TGTGCCAGCAGCATAGGACAGAGGAACACTGAAGCTTTCTTT.

This clonotype has a count of ten or more. V is TRBV28 and J is TRBJ1-6; D is ambiguous. Germline loops: CDR1 MDHEN, CDR2 SYDVKM. The length of the CDR3 is 15 residues. V was trimmed by 7 bases and J by 1 base, leaving 11 bases between them. CDR3 sequence (DNA): TGTGCCAGCACCCTCCGGGGTTCCTATAATTCACCCCTCCACTTT. Protein sequence: CASTLRGSYNSPLHF. Filled out from reference TRBV28 and TRBJ1-6, the complete variable domain reads DVKVTQSSRYLVKRTGEKVFLECVQDMDHENMFWYRQDPGLGLRLIYFSYDVKMKEKGDIPEGYSVSREKKERFSLILESASTNQTSMYLCASTLRGSYNSPLHFGNGTRLTVT.

This clonotype was recorded a few times. The rearrangement joins TRBV6-2 or TRBV6-3 to TRBJ2-4; TRBD2 matches 9 bases. Per germline, CDR1 MNHEY and CDR2 SVGEGT. This CDR3 region has 19 residues. The V and J ends lost 0 bases and 0 bases, in that order; junction bases with no gene match: 9. The CDR3 region has the DNA TGTGCCAGCAGTTACTCGGCGGGAGGGCCCCTCTTAGCCAAAAACATTCAGTACTTC. Translating it yields CASSYSAGGPLLAKNIQYF.

This clonotype was observed many times. The chain couples TRBV28 to TRBJ2-3; D call uncertain. The V end lost 5 bases, the J end lost 2 bases, and 5 bases lay between the germline ends. Germline CDR1 is MDHEN and CDR2 is SYDVKM. This CDR3 region has 12 residues. The CDR3 is CASSAITDTQYF. CDR3 bases: TGTGCCAGCAGTGCCATCACAGATACGCAGTATTTT.

As for this clonotype: This may come from a read error, since a much larger clone is one base off. The V call is TRBV29-1, the J call TRBJ2-1, with a tentative D call TRBD2 (6 bases). CDR3 length: 13 amino acids. Germline loops: CDR1 SQVTM, CDR2 ANQGSEA. CDR3 residues: CSVGRDAYNERFF. CDR3 in DNA: TGCAGCGTTGGGCGGGACGCATACAATGAGCGGTTCTTC.